Listed here are 6 T cell receptor beta chains from one sample, sequenced in a study of CD8+ T cells in alopecia areata. cDNA reverse transcribed from extracted RNA served as the sequencing template. Using immunoSEQ multiplex PCR, the repertoire was profiled, and TCRdb retains in-frame clones only, with some absent. The table includes 100,000 to 150,000 clones, around three fifths detected once. Material: CD4+ T cells sorted from blood, obtained at week 0. Receptor source: a human donor with alopecia areata.

This chain uses TRBV29-1 with TRBJ2-6; D gene unclear. In germline, CDR1 is SQVTM, CDR2 ANQGSEA. V gave up 4 bases and J gave up 0 bases, with 7 bases separating them. This CDR3 has 14 residues. CDR3 sequence (DNA): TGCAGCGTTGGTCCAAACTCTGGGGCCAACGTCCTGACTTTC. Translating gives CSVGPNSGANVLTF.

V is TRBV4-2 and J is TRBJ1-2, with TRBD1 as a possible D gene (6 bases). The CDR3 covers 14 residues. V was clipped by 4 bases and J by 1 base, with 10 bases between them. In germline, CDR1 is LGHNA, CDR2 YNFKEQ. The CDR3 spells CASSLDSLNYGYTF. The CDR3, as DNA: TGTGCCAGCAGCCTGGACAGCCTTAACTATGGCTACACCTTC.

This clone was detected only a few times. Different DNA sequences within this sample yield the same CDR3. The chain joins TRBV18 to TRBJ2-5; tentative D call: TRBD2 (6 bases). Germline V lookup: CDR1 KGHSH, CDR2 LQKENI. CDR3 length: 14 amino acids. V lost 3 bases and J 3 bases, leaving 11 bases between the germline ends. The CDR3 spells CASSPNGGEETQYF. In DNA, the CDR3 is TGTGCCAGCTCACCTAACGGGGGAGAAGAGACCCAGTACTTC.

This clone was counted only a few times. This rearrangement joins TRBV14 to TRBJ2-7, with D uncertain. The CDR3 loop spans 15 amino acids. The V and J ends lost 0 bases and 2 bases respectively, with 11 bases between them. The germline V gene encodes CDR1 SGHDN and CDR2 FVKESK. CDR3 nucleotides: TGTGCCAGCAGCCAAGATCAGGCCAGAACCTACGAGCAGTACTTC. It is translated as CASSQDQARTYEQYF.

This chain joins TRBV10-3 and TRBJ1-2; possibly TRBD1 for D (6 bases). CDR3 length: 13 residues. V was clipped by 4 bases and J by 0 bases, with 6 bases between them. Germline V gene lookup returns CDR1 ENHRY and CDR2 SYGVKD. CDR3 sequence (DNA): TGTGCCATCAGTGGGACAGCTAACTATGGCTACACCTTC. This translates into CAISGTANYGYTF.

The CDR3, as DNA: TGTGCCAGCAGCTTAAAAACAGGGACGGGCGGCTACACCTTC. Amino acids: CASSLKTGTGGYTF. V gene TRBV7-8 combines with J gene TRBJ1-2, with a possible D match to TRBD1 (6 bases). Germline V gene sequence: CDR1 SGHVS, CDR2 FQNEAQ. The CDR3 extends over 14 amino acids. With 2 bases removed from V and 8 bases from J, the gap between germline ends came to 15 bases. The whole variable domain, filled in from reference TRBV7-8 and TRBJ1-2, reads GAGVSQSPRYKVAKRGQDVALRCDPISGHVSLFWYQQALGQGPEFLTYFQNEAQLDKSGLPSDRFFAERPEGSVSTLKIQRTQQEDSAVYLCASSLKTGTGGYTFGSGTRLTVV.